The rows below give T cell receptor beta chains drawn from one sample of a study of blood T cell repertoires in COVID-19. Sequenced by immunoSEQ multiplex PCR; TCRdb stores in-frame clones only, minus some. The data show 70,000 to 95,000 clones, with 80% seen just once and around 13% held by the top ten. Sample: peripheral blood. The receptors originated from a woman aged 40-49 years with active or convalescent COVID-19. CDR3s include the opening cysteine and the closing phenylalanine or tryptophan. D genes are given only for firm matches. Size is omitted from some rows. Given values are once, few, many or a class for expanded clones.

v_gene	j_gene	d_gene	abundance	CDR3aa	CDR3nt
TRBV18	TRBJ1-4	.	.	CASSPGTGPISTNEKLFF	TGTGCCAGCTCACCAGGCACAGGGCCGATTTCAACTAATGAAAAACTGTTTTTT
TRBV30	TRBJ1-3	.	.	CAWSRGSPGNTIYF	TGTGCCTGGAGTCGGGGGAGTCCTGGAAACACCATATATTTT
TRBV9	TRBJ1-2	TRBD1	once	CASSVRGDYGYTF	TGTGCCAGCAGCGTCAGGGGGGACTATGGCTACACCTTC
TRBV19	TRBJ2-2	.	.	CASSMRGTGELFF	TGTGCCAGTAGTATGAGGGGGACCGGGGAGCTGTTTTTT
TRBV7-2	TRBJ1-5	.	few	CASSLVSGNRQPQHF	TGTGCCAGCAGCTTAGTCTCCGGGAACCGTCAGCCCCAGCATTTT
TRBV12-3/TRBV12-4	TRBJ1-3	.	.	CATSEAGNTIYF	TGTGCCACCTCCGAGGCTGGAAACACCATATATTTT
TRBV19	TRBJ2-5	TRBD2	.	CASSMSGNPQETQYF	TGTGCCAGTAGTATGAGCGGGAACCCCCAAGAGACCCAGTACTTC
TRBV6-2/TRBV6-3	TRBJ2-2	.	.	CASSYSAASGTGELFF	TGTGCCAGCAGTTACTCGGCAGCTTCGGGTACCGGGGAGCTGTTTTTT
TRBV10-3	TRBJ2-5	.	few	CAISDQAQIQETQYF	TGTGCCATCAGTGATCAGGCACAGATCCAAGAGACCCAGTACTTC
TRBV19	TRBJ1-2	.	few	CASKEFAGGNYGYTF	TGTGCCAGTAAAGAGTTTGCCGGTGGTAACTATGGCTACACCTTC